The clone carrying this T cell receptor beta chain was observed many times. The antigen is undetermined. This entry belongs to a study of metastatic and nonmetastatic thyroid tumors. Study overall: Blood and tumor or nodule tissue repertoires from malignant and benign thyroid patients were compared.

Findings and caveats of the study: Benign nodules were reported to have significantly lower TCR beta diversity than malignant thyroid tumors, in blood and tumor.

Each patient went into thyroid surgery without having received any treatment. From the PCR reads, TCRdb re-called clones with MiXCR. The sample contains under 75,000 clones, more than 15% of which appear only once. Germline V gives CDR1 DFQATT, CDR2 SNEGSKA (reference sequence). The CDR3 consists of 12 residues. Trimming cost V 6 bases and J 7 bases, with 15 bases left between them. Sequences were obtained from blood. V gene TRBV20-1 combines with J gene TRBJ2-5, with a tentative D call TRBD2 (5 bases). The sequence was obtained from a female donor with papillary thyroid cancer or a benign thyroid nodule (not recorded which). Some clones in this sample may be carry-over from other donors' samples. The CDR3 nucleotides read TGCAGTGCCACGAGGGATCGGGGGACCCAGTACTTC. Amino acid sequence: CSATRDRGTQYF.